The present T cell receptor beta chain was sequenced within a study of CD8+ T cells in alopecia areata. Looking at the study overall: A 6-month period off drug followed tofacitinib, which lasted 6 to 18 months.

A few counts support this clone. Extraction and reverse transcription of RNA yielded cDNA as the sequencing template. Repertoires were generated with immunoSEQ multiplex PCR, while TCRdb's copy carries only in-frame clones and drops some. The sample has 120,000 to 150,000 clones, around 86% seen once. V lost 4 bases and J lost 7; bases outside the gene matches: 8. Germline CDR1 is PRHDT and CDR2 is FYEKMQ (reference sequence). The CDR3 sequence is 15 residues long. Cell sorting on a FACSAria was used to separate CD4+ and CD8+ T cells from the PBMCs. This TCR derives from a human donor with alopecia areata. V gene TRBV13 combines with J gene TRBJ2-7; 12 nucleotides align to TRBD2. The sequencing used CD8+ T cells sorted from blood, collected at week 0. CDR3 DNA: TGTGCCAGCAGCTATCGACTAGCGGGGGCCGGGGAGCAGTACTTC. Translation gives CASSYRLAGAGEQYF.